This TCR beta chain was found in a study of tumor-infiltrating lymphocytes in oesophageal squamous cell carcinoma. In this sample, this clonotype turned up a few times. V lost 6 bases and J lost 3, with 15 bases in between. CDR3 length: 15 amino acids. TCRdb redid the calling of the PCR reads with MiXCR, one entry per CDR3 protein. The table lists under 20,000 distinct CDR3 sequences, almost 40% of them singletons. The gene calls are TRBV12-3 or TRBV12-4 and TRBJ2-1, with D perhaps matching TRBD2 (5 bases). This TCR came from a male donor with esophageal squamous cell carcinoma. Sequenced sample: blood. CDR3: CASSPSGGVYNEQFF. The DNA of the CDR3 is TGTGCCAGCAGCCCCAGCGGCGGCGTCTACAATGAGCAGTTCTTC.